This T cell receptor beta chain comes out of a study of regulatory T cells in long-lasting Graves disease. Study conclusions and caveats: Clonotypes that were public and shared totalled fewer than 3,500 in persistent patients versus 800 to 1,000 in new patients. Those with persistent Graves' had less TCR diversity than newly diagnosed patients. There was favoring of TRBV28, TRBJ1-2 and TRBJ2-5 in persistent disease.

Noted time point: persistent/refractory GD, antithyroid drugs over 5 years with positive TRAb. There was RNA extracted from PBMCs, and the TCR library was made from it. In building TCR beta libraries, iRepertoire HTBI primers were used together with Arm-PCR of CDR3 regions. Original methodology: Across samples, around 60 TRBV and some 14 TRBJ segments were found. Each CDR3 protein gets one entry after TCRdb re-called the multiplex PCR reads with MiXCR. TCRdb's processing, not the study's, gives the V and J calls here. This table holds 400,000 to 500,000 distinct CDR3 sequences, roughly 21% found once. Germline CDR1 reads SGHRS; CDR2 reads YFSETQ. CDR3 size: 17 residues. Trimming pared 0 bases from V and 5 bases from J, leaving 19 bases between. Comments on this clonotype: Its target is unknown.

The sequence was collected from a female donor with Graves disease. The chain combines TRBV5-1 with TRBJ2-3, with D perhaps assigned TRBD1 or TRBD2 (5 bases each). The material was peripheral blood mononuclear cells (PBMCs), obtained when the disease was refractory, from a patient treated with antithyroid drugs. CDR3 loop: CASSLAAWIGAGDTQYF. The CDR3, as DNA: TGCGCCAGCAGCTTGGCGGCTTGGATTGGGGCGGGAGATACGCAGTATTTT.